This is a list of T cell receptor beta chains from one sample in a study of blood T cell repertoires in COVID-19. Profiled with immunoSEQ multiplex PCR; TCRdb holds only in-frame clones, not every one. The repertoire has about 170,000 clones, 85% to 90% of them found once; the top ten carry approximately 10%. Sequenced input: peripheral blood. The receptors here all came from a woman in her sixties or seventies with COVID-19, enrolled during active disease. The CDR3 runs from the conserved cysteine through the conserved F or W. D genes are given only for firm matches. Expanded clones get a size class; other rows say once, few or many, or leave the size out.

j_gene | abundance | d_gene | v_gene | CDR3nt | CDR3aa
TRBJ2-7 | . | TRBD2 | TRBV19 | TGTGCCAGTAGCCCCCGACTAGCGGGAGGGCCCTACGAGCAGTACTTC | CASSPRLAGGPYEQYF
TRBJ1-2 | . | . | TRBV9 | TGTGCCAGCGAAACGACAGCATATGGCTACACCTTC | CASETTAYGYTF
TRBJ1-5 | . | . | TRBV24-1 | TGTGCCACCACCCCCGGAGGAAATAGCAATCAGCCCCAGCATTTT | CATTPGGNSNQPQHF
TRBJ1-1 | . | . | TRBV11-3 | TGTGCCAGCAGCTTAGAGGGCGGGGGGAACACTGAAGCTTTCTTT | CASSLEGGGNTEAFF
TRBJ2-1 | . | . | TRBV13 | TGTGCCAGCAGCTTAGAACTCCAGGTCTCCTACAATGAGCAGTTCTTC | CASSLELQVSYNEQFF
TRBJ1-1 | . | TRBD1 | TRBV7-9 | TGTGCCAGCAGCTTATTGCAGGGGGCAGGAGTACCTGAAGCTTTCTTT | CASSLLQGAGVPEAFF
TRBJ2-2 | . | TRBD2 | TRBV2 | TGTGCCAGCAGTGTGACTAGCGGGAGAACCGGGGAGCTGTTTTTT | CASSVTSGRTGELFF
TRBJ2-1 | once | . | TRBV10-2 | TGCGCCAGCATCAGGGGAAATGAGCAGTTCTTC | CASIRGNEQFF
TRBJ2-4 | . | TRBD2 | TRBV6-5 | TGTGCCAGCGGCGCTAGCGGGATATCCAAAAACATTCAGTACTTC | CASGASGISKNIQYF
TRBJ2-2 | . | TRBD1 | TRBV6-5 | TGTGCCAGCAGTCGACAGGGGGCGAACACCGGGGAGCTGTTTTTT | CASSRQGANTGELFF
TRBJ2-7 | . | TRBD2 | TRBV14 | TGTGCCAGCAGCCGGCGAGGTAGCGGGAGAATCGAGCAGTACTTC | CASSRRGSGRIEQYF
TRBJ1-1 | . | . | TRBV11-2 | TGTGCCAGCAGCAACCGGGGGAGTACTGAAGCTTTCTTT | CASSNRGSTEAFF
TRBJ2-5 | . | . | TRBV18 | TGTGCCAGCTCACCATTCACCAGGGGGAGGAAAGAGACCCAGTACTTC | CASSPFTRGRKETQYF
TRBJ1-2 | once | . | TRBV7-8 | TGTGCCAGCAGCTTAAGGCCCGCAGGGTGGGTAGGCTATGGCTACACCTTC | CASSLRPAGWVGYGYTF
TRBJ2-1 | . | TRBD2 | TRBV19 | TGTGCCAGTAGTACGGTAGCGGGAGGGCCTTTTGAGCAGTTCTTC | CASSTVAGGPFEQFF
TRBJ2-3 | . | TRBD1 | TRBV10-1 | TGCGCCAGCAGCACAGGGGCAGATACGCAGTATTTT | CASSTGADTQYF
TRBJ1-2 | . | . | TRBV19 | TGTGCCAGTAGTATTAGGACCTCCTCAGGAGGCTATGGCTACACCTTC | CASSIRTSSGGYGYTF
TRBJ2-7 | . | . | TRBV3-1/TRBV3-2 | TGTGCCAGCAGCCAAGGGATAGCGGTTACCTACGAGCAGTACTTC | CASSQGIAVTYEQYF
TRBJ1-1 | . | . | TRBV27 | TGTGCCAGCAGTTTTGCTATTAACACTGAAGCTTTCTTT | CASSFAINTEAFF
TRBJ1-1 | few | . | TRBV27 | TGTGCCAGCAGTTTATTTCGGCAGGGGCAGGTGTGGACTGAAGCTTTCTTT | CASSLFRQGQVWTEAFF
TRBJ1-5 | . | . | TRBV24-1 | TGTGCCACCAGTGATCCGGCGTGGGGAGGGGCTCAGCCCCAGCATTTT | CATSDPAWGGAQPQHF
TRBJ1-5 | . | . | TRBV28 | TGTGCCAGCACCAGGGGTGAGCCCCAGCATTTT | CASTRGEPQHF